These 19 T cell receptor beta chains originate from one sample sequenced in a study of shared clonotypes between healthy human individuals. Measured with immunoSEQ multiplex PCR; TCRdb has only the in-frame clones, and not every one. In the table there are about 1.5 million clones, approximately 96% of which are singletons. Sequencing used naive CD4+ T cells sorted from blood. Subset reported: CD45RA+ positively selected. The receptors stem from a man younger than 40 in good health.

The chain combines TRBV11-2 with TRBJ2-3, with D tentatively TRBD2 (6 bases). From germline, CDR1 is SGHAT and CDR2 FQNNGV. Trimming removed 8 bases at V and 3 bases at J, with 27 bases between. The CDR3 contains 18 residues. This chain's CDR3 is CASRLDFPGLRKTDTQYF. Written as DNA, the CDR3 is TGTGCCAGCCGACTAGACTTCCCCGGCTTAAGAAAAACAGATACGCAGTATTTT.

This clone was seen a handful of times. Other DNA sequences in the same sample also yield this CDR3. V and J are TRBV10-3 and TRBJ2-7; D is ambiguous. The V end lost 0 bases, the J end lost 7 bases, and 4 bases lay between the germline ends. CDR1 ENHRY and CDR2 SYGVKD come from the germline V gene. The CDR3 is made up of 11 amino acids. The CDR3 DNA follows: TGTGCCATCAGTGAGTCTGGGGAGCAGTACTTC. Translated, it gives CAISESGEQYF.

The chain joins TRBV28 to TRBJ2-5; 7 bases line up with TRBD1. The CDR3 loop spans 14 amino acids. Unmatched junction bases numbered 9, after V lost 6 bases and J lost 5 bases. Per the germline V gene, CDR1 is MDHEN and CDR2 is SYDVKM. The CDR3 DNA is TGTGCCAGCAGGGGACAGCTGGGAAGGGAGACCCAGTACTTC. This gives the protein CASRGQLGRETQYF. Combining the CDR3 with reference TRBV28 and TRBJ2-5 gives the whole variable domain DVKVTQSSRYLVKRTGEKVFLECVQDMDHENMFWYRQDPGLGLRLIYFSYDVKMKEKGDIPEGYSVSREKKERFSLILESASTNQTSMYLCASRGQLGRETQYFGPGTRLLVL.

This clone was seen once. This specimen includes other DNA sequences encoding the same CDR3. The CDR3 loop reads CASSLKQETQYF. For the CDR3, the DNA is TGCGCCAGCAGCCTGAAGCAAGAGACCCAGTACTTC. The V and J genes are TRBV5-1 and TRBJ2-5, with D uncertain. This CDR3 is built from 12 residues. V lost 4 bases to trimming and J lost 2 bases, with 6 bases between them. Germline values: CDR1 SGHRS, CDR2 YFSETQ.

The rearrangement joins TRBV25-1 to TRBJ2-5, with D tentatively TRBD1 (6 bases). V dropped 5 bases and J dropped 2 bases, with 9 bases sitting between them. There are 13 residues in the CDR3. Germline V gene sequence: CDR1 MGHDK, CDR2 SYGVNS. The CDR3 DNA follows: TGTGCCAGCAGTTACAGGGATCAAGAGACCCAGTACTTC. Encoded protein: CASSYRDQETQYF.

The V call is TRBV5-1, the J call TRBJ2-1, with D possibly matching TRBD2 (6 bases). CDR3 size: 15 residues. Germline CDR1 and CDR2: SGHRS and YFSETQ. The V and J ends lost 7 bases and 0 bases respectively, with 14 bases between them. CDR3 coding DNA: TGCGCCAGCTCTAATGCGGGGAGCTCCTACAATGAGCAGTTCTTC. Its translation is CASSNAGSSYNEQFF.

Remarks on this clone: The same CDR3 can be traced to other DNA sequences in this sample. The V gene is TRBV19, the J gene TRBJ2-7; weak D call: TRBD2 (6 bases). The CDR3 runs to 12 residues. V was trimmed by 5 bases and J by 6 bases, leaving 11 bases between them. In germline, CDR1 is LNHDA, CDR2 SQIVND (reference sequence). In DNA form, the CDR3 reads TGTGCCAGTAGTGGGCCCGGGGGCGAGCAGTACTTC. It is translated as CASSGPGGEQYF.

CDR3: CASSPRAGVYEQYF. The CDR3 region has the DNA TGTGCCAGCTCACCTCGAGCGGGGGTCTACGAGCAGTACTTC. The chain is built from TRBV18 and TRBJ2-7, with 8 bases identical to TRBD2. The trim removed 3 bases at V and 3 bases at J, leaving 4 bases unmatched. The CDR3 contains 14 residues. Germline V gene data show CDR1 as KGHSH and CDR2 as LQKENI.

The CDR3 reads CASSPPPSKLSQPQHF. CDR3 coding DNA: TGTGCCAGTAGTCCCCCTCCCTCGAAATTATCTCAGCCCCAGCATTTT. The rearrangement joins TRBV19 to TRBJ1-5; D is ambiguous. Germline CDR1 reads LNHDA; CDR2 reads SQIVND (reference sequence). V was trimmed by 5 bases and J by 6 bases, leaving 20 bases between them. The CDR3 has 16 amino acids. Full variable domain (outside the CDR3, taken from reference TRBV19 and TRBJ1-5): DGGITQSPKYLFRKEGQNVTLSCEQNLNHDAMYWYRQDPGQGLRLIYYSQIVNDFQKGDIAEGYSVSREKKESFPLTVTSAQKNPTAFYLCASSPPPSKLSQPQHFGDGTRLSIL.

This clone was seen a single time. This rearrangement joins TRBV7-2 to TRBJ2-3, with TRBD2 matching over 12 bases. Germline CDR1 reads SGHTA; CDR2 reads FQGNSA. V dropped 4 bases and J dropped 2; count of bases not matched to a gene: 4. This CDR3 has 16 residues. In nucleotides, the CDR3 is TGTGCCAGCAGCTCCCTAGCGGGAGGGCCCACAGATACGCAGTATTTT. It codes for CASSSLAGGPTDTQYF.

To note about this clone: Other DNA sequences of this sample code for an identical CDR3. The chain has TRBV6-5 and TRBJ1-3; 9 bases map to TRBD1. The V gene's germline CDR1 is MNHEY and CDR2 SVGAGI. Losses at the gene ends were 6 bases for V and 4 bases for J; bases not matched to a gene: 4. The CDR3 sequence is 14 residues long. CDR3 in amino acids: CASSRTGVGNTIYF. DNA of the CDR3: TGTGCCAGCAGCCGGACAGGGGTCGGAAACACCATATATTTT.

The chain uses TRBV7-6 and TRBJ1-2; D is unresolved. The CDR3 is 13 amino acids. The germline CDR1 and CDR2 sequences are SGHVS and FNYEAQ. The germline V and J ends were trimmed by 1 base and 4 bases, with 7 bases remaining between them. In nucleotides, the CDR3 is TGTGCCAGCAGCTTAGACCAGCTCTATGGCTACACCTTC. It codes for CASSLDQLYGYTF. The full variable domain, with the rest looked up from reference TRBV7-6 and TRBJ1-2, is GAGVSQSPRYKVTKRGQDVALRCDPISGHVSLYWYRQALGQGPEFLTYFNYEAQQDKSGLPNDRFSAERPEGSISTLTIQRTEQRDSAMYRCASSLDQLYGYTFGSGTRLTVV.

The V call is TRBV5-1, the J call TRBJ1-5, with D perhaps TRBD1 (6 bases). The V gene's germline CDR1 is SGHRS and CDR2 YFSETQ. V lost 0 bases to trimming and J lost 5 bases, with 12 bases between them. This CDR3 comprises 15 residues. CDR3: CASSLGTVGDQPQHF. The CDR3 DNA reads as TGCGCCAGCAGCTTGGGGACAGTAGGAGATCAGCCCCAGCATTTT. Full variable domain (remainder filled in from reference TRBV5-1 and TRBJ1-5): KAGVTQTPRYLIKTRGQQVTLSCSPISGHRSVSWYQQTPGQGLQFLFEYFSETQRNKGNFPGRFSGRQFSNSRSEMNVSTLELGDSALYLCASSLGTVGDQPQHFGDGTRLSIL.

The table lists this clone with a few counts. V is TRBV9 and J is TRBJ2-1; D tentatively reads TRBD1 or TRBD2 (5 bases each). The CDR3 spans 14 residues. Germline values: CDR1 SGDLS, CDR2 YYNGEE. Trimming removed 6 bases from V and 7 bases from J, with 17 bases in between. For the CDR3, the DNA is TGTGCCAGCAACCGGGACCTCGGAAGAAATGAGCAGTTCTTC. This sequence encodes CASNRDLGRNEQFF.

The sample holds a few counts of this clone. Other DNA sequences of this sample code for an identical CDR3. The V gene is TRBV7-9, the J gene TRBJ2-1, with D unresolved. Germline CDR1 reads SEHNR; CDR2 reads FQNEAQ (reference sequence). The CDR3 loop spans 11 amino acids. Deletions cut 0 bases from V and 7 bases from J, with 1 base between. CDR3 in amino acids: CASSLANEQFF. CDR3 nucleotide sequence: TGTGCCAGCAGCTTAGCAAATGAGCAGTTCTTC.

The V call is TRBV6-4, the J call TRBJ2-1; 10 bases agree with TRBD2. Germline V gives CDR1 MRHNA, CDR2 SNTAGT. V was pared by 4 bases and J by 7 bases, with 10 bases of the junction left unmatched. CDR3 size: 16 residues. CDR3: CASSVATSGLVNEQFF. The DNA for the CDR3 is TGTGCCAGCAGTGTGGCGACTAGCGGGTTGGTAAATGAGCAGTTCTTC.

The chain recombines TRBV7-9 with TRBJ2-2; a weak D match, TRBD2 (6 bases). This CDR3 is built from 18 residues. V lost 3 bases, J lost 0 bases, and 17 bases lay in between. Looked up from germline, CDR1 is SEHNR and CDR2 is FQNEAQ (reference sequence). The CDR3 DNA follows: TGTGCCAGCAGCTTTATACCTAGCGTTATAGCGAACACCGGGGAGCTGTTTTTT. Translated, it gives CASSFIPSVIANTGELFF.

V and J are TRBV9 and TRBJ2-1; the D is unclear. This CDR3 has 12 amino acids. V was clipped by 0 bases and J by 7 bases, with 5 bases between them. Germline V lookup: CDR1 SGDLS, CDR2 YYNGEE. The CDR3 region has the DNA TGTGCCAGCAGCGTAGTAATGAATGAGCAGTTCTTC. This gives the protein CASSVVMNEQFF.

This clone was observed a single time. V gene TRBV25-1 combines with J gene TRBJ2-1, with D unclear. The CDR3 loop spans 14 amino acids. The germline V gene encodes CDR1 MGHDK and CDR2 SYGVNS. V lost 6 bases, J lost 8 bases, and 17 bases lay in between. CDR3 region: CASSSGPPADEQFF. Here the CDR3 DNA reads TGTGCCAGCAGCTCCGGGCCCCCGGCGGATGAGCAGTTCTTC.